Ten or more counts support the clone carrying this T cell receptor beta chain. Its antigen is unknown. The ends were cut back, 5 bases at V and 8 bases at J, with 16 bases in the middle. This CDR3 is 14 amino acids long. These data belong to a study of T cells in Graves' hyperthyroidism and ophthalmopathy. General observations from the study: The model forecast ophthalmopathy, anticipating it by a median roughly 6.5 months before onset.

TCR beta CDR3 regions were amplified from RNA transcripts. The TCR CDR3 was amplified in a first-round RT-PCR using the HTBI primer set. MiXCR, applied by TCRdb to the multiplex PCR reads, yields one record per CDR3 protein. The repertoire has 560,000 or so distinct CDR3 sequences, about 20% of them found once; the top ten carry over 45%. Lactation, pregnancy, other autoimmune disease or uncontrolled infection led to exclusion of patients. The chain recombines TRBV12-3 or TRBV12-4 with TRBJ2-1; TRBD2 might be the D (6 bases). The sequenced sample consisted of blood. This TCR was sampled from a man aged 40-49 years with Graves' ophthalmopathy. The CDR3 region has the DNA TGTGCCAGCAGTCGACTAGAGGGTGTCCATGAGCAGTTCTTC. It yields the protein CASSRLEGVHEQFF.